This T cell receptor (beta chain) emerged from a study of blood T cells in healthy people across ages. The authors ran a second PCR of 7 to 11 cycles using a sample-barcoded 5' primer and a J-beta primer mix. Paired-end reads containing CDR3 totaled no fewer than 2.5 million for each sample. TCRdb re-analysed the 5' RACE reads in MiXCR, keeping a single row per CDR3 protein. The sample records 780,000 or so distinct CDR3 sequences, roughly 53% being singletons. The CDR3 has 19 residues. V lost 6 bases to trimming and J lost 1 base; unmatched junction nucleotides: 11. Germline V gene sequence: CDR1 MNHNS, CDR2 SASEGT. PBMCs numbering at least 6 million were isolated per sample.

The chain carries TRBV6-1 and TRBJ2-4, with 14 bases fitting TRBD2. Sequencing was performed on blood. The receptor comes from a man older than 75 in good health. CDR3 sequence reads: CASRTPGLAGVEAKNIQYF. CDR3 sequence (DNA): TGTGCCAGCAGAACTCCGGGACTAGCGGGAGTGGAGGCCAAAAACATTCAGTACTTC.